Sequencing of this TCR beta chain was carried out in a study of T cell changes during pregnancy in multiple sclerosis. The V and J ends lost 5 bases and 0 bases, in that order; junction bases with no gene match: 6. The CDR3 loop spans 16 amino acids. Germline assignment: CDR1 SGHNT and CDR2 YENEEA. Sequenced by immunoSEQ multiplex PCR; TCRdb stores in-frame clones only, minus some. The sample includes 90,000 or so clones, under 95% seen only once; the top ten take 0.8% to 0.95%. The chain links TRBV11-3 to TRBJ1-3; the match to TRBD1 covers 8 bases. This material consisted of peripheral blood, taken before pregnancy. This TCR was recovered from a female donor with multiple sclerosis, enrolled in a pregnancy study. The CDR3 bases are TGTGCCAGCAGCCCCGGACAGGGTCACTCTGGAAACACCATATATTTT. Translated, it gives CASSPGQGHSGNTIYF. Full variable domain (missing parts from reference TRBV11-3 and TRBJ1-3): EAGVVQSPRYKIIEKKQPVAFWCNPISGHNTLYWYLQNLGQGPELLIRYENEEAVDDSQLPKDRFSAERLKGVDSTLKIQPAELGDSAVYLCASSPGQGHSGNTIYFGEGSWLTVV.